The present entry profiles one T cell receptor beta chain with its context. Its specificity is unknown. The sample originates from a study of tumor and adjacent non-tumor tissue in lung cancer. Study observations and caveats: Tumor repertoires had a smaller top 100 clone share than normal lung.

This sample's RNA came from whole unsorted tissue. The library came from three nested PCR rounds adapted from ARM-PCR protocols. TCRdb recomputed calls from the multiplex PCR reads with MiXCR, one row per CDR3 protein. The sample holds approximately 100,000 distinct CDR3 sequences, around 75% seen once. J lost 5 bases, V lost 2 bases, and 10 bases had no gene match. This CDR3 spans 16 amino acids. Germline CDR1 and CDR2: SGHNT and YENEEA. The TCR comes from a woman aged 55-70 years with non-small cell lung cancer. V is TRBV11-3 and J is TRBJ2-7; 9 bases align to TRBD1. Material: lung tumor tissue. Written as DNA, the CDR3 is TGTGCCAGCAGCTTATCTCGGGGACAGGGTAGGCACGAGCAGTACTTC. Protein sequence: CASSLSRGQGRHEQYF.